This TCR beta chain came from a study of CD8+ T cells in alopecia areata. Whole-study results and caveats: Scalp samples also yield sequences of resident alphabeta T cells from normal skin. There were many expanded lesional clones persisting in scalp and blood during tofacitinib.

In each case, RNA was isolated and then reverse transcribed into cDNA as the sequencing template. Sequenced by immunoSEQ multiplex PCR; TCRdb stores in-frame clones only, minus some. The profile shows about 190,000 clones, 60% of them singletons. Sample treatment: oral pan-JAK inhibitor, 5-10 mg twice daily. This CDR3 has 16 residues. After removal of 5 bases from V and 1 base from J, the junction contained 10 bases not matched to a gene. The germline V gene encodes CDR1 SGDLS and CDR2 YYNGEE. Note on this clone: Its antigen is currently unknown.

This sequence was found in a human donor with alopecia areata. The sample here was CD4+ T cells sorted from blood, taken at week 24, from a patient treated with tofacitinib. The chain carries TRBV9 and TRBJ1-1, with TRBD1 matching over 8 bases. As DNA, the CDR3 is TGTGCCAGCAGAGGAATATCGGACAGGGCGAACACTGAAGCTTTCTTT. Encoded protein: CASRGISDRANTEAFF.